This TCR beta chain was captured in a study of shared clonotypes between healthy human individuals. Study-wide context: The people who gave samples were two women and a few men aged 18 to 49.

Study-level results: The naive CD4 repertoires of a handful of donors were compared, and around 4.7% of clonotypes were shared.

Subsets obtained from CD4+ cells comprised CD45RA+ naive and CD45RA-negative memory cells. The data were produced by immunoSEQ multiplex PCR, yet TCRdb's version contains in-frame clones alone and is incomplete. The data hold fewer than 3 million clones, with about 90% observed a single time. Trimming pared 3 bases from V and 5 bases from J, leaving 14 bases between. The CDR3 extends over 14 amino acids. CDR1 SGHTS and CDR2 YDEGEE come from the germline V gene. A note on this clone: Its antigen is not known.

The TCR sequence derives from a man aged 18 to 35 in good health. Some clones in this sample may be carry-over from other donors' samples. The sample consisted of naive CD4+ T cells from PBMCs. Regarding subset: CD45RA+ positively selected. The V gene is TRBV5-8, the J gene TRBJ1-2; no firm D call. The CDR3 DNA reads TGTGCCAGCAGCTCCGCACTGGGTACTTATGGCTACACCTTC. This gives the protein CASSSALGTYGYTF.